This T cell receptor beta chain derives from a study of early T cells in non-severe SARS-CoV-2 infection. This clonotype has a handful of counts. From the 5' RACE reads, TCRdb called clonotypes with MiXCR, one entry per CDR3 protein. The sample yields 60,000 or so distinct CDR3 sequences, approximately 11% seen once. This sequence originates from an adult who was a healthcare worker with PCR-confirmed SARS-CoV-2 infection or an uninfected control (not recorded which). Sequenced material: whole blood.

CDR3 coding DNA: TGTGCCAGCAGCGTAGAGGTTACAGGCGGCGAGCAGTACTTC. Its translation: CASSVEVTGGEQYF. The V and J genes are TRBV9 and TRBJ2-7, with a weak D call TRBD1 (5 bases). Trimming pared 0 bases from V and 6 bases from J, leaving 13 bases between. Per the germline V gene, CDR1 is SGDLS and CDR2 is YYNGEE. The CDR3 contains 14 residues.